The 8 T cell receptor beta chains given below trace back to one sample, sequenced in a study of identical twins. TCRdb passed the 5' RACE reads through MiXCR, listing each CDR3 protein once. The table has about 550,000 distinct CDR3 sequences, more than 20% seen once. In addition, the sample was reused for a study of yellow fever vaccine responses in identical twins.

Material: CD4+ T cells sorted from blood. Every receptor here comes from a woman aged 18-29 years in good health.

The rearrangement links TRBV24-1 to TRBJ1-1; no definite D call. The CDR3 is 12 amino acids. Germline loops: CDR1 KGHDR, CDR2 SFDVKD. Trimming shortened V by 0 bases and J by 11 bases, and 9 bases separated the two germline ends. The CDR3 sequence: CATSDLRGSAFF. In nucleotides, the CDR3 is TGTGCCACCAGTGATTTGAGAGGGAGCGCTTTCTTT.

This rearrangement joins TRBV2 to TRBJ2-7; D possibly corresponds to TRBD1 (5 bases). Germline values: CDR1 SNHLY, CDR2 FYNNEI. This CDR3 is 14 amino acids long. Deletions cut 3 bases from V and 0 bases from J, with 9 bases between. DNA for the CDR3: TGTGCCAGCAGTGAGCAGGGTAGCTCCTACGAGCAGTACGTC. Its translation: CASSEQGSSYEQYV.

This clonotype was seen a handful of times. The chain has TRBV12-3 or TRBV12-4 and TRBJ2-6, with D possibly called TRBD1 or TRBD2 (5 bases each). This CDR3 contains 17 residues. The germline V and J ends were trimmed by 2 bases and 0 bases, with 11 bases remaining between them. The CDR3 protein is CASSLMGPYSGANVLTF. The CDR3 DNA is TGTGCCAGCAGTTTAATGGGACCCTACTCTGGGGCCAACGTCCTGACTTTC.

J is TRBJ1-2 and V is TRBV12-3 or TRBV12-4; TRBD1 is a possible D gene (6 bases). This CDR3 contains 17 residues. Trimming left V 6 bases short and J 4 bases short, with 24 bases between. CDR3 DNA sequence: TGTGCCAGCAGCCCCGGACCGAGGGGGAGGGGCCTCTATGGCTACACCTTC. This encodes CASSPGPRGRGLYGYTF.

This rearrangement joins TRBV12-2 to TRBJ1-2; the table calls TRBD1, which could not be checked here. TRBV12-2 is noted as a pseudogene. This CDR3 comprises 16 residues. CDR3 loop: CASRTGRGAPFYGYTF. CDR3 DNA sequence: TGTGCAAGTCGAACGGGTCGGGGGGCCCCCTTCTATGGCTACACCTTC.

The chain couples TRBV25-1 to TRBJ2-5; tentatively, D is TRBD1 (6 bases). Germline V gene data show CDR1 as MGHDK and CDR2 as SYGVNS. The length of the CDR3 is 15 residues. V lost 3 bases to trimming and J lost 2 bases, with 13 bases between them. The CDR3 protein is CASSDPRQAQETQYF. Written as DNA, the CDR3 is TGTGCCAGCAGTGATCCACGACAGGCGCAAGAGACCCAGTACTTC.

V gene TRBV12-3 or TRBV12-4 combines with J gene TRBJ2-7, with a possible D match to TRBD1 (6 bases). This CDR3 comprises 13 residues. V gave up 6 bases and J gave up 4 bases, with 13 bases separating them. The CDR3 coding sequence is TGTGCCAGCAGCATACGACAGGATTACGAGCAGTACTTC. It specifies CASSIRQDYEQYF.

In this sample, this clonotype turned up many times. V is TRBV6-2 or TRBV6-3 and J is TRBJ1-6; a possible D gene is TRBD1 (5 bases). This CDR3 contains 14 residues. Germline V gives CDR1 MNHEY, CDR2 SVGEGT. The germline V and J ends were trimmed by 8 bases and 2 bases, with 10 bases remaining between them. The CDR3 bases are TGTGCCAGCTCTGGGGGGACCTATAATTCACCCCTCCACTTT. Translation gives CASSGGTYNSPLHF.